The present T cell receptor (beta chain) was sequenced within a study of blood T cell repertoires in COVID-19. The table came from immunoSEQ multiplex PCR; TCRdb's copy has only in-frame clones and leaves some out. The profile shows roughly 200,000 clones, more than 80% of them singletons. The source material was PBMCs or T cells enriched from blood (not recorded which). The TCR originated in a woman aged 40 to 50 with acute COVID-19.

The CDR3 region is CATSRDWTGELFF. The DNA of the CDR3 is TGTGCCACCAGCAGAGATTGGACTGGGGAGCTGTTTTTT. This chain connects TRBV15 to TRBJ2-2; D might be TRBD2 (5 bases). Germline-derived CDR1 and CDR2 are LNHNV and YYDKDF (reference sequence). Trimming took off 0 bases at V and 8 bases at J, with 7 bases between the two ends. The CDR3 is made up of 13 amino acids.